The 9 T cell receptor beta chains in this list originate from one sample, sequenced in a study of blood T cell repertoires in COVID-19. Sequencing was performed with immunoSEQ multiplex PCR; in TCRdb, only in-frame clones are kept and a portion is missing. The sample consists of roughly 25,000 clones, roughly 90% of them appearing once. The specimen was peripheral blood. The source is a human donor in a cohort sampled during active COVID-19.

V and J are TRBV7-2 and TRBJ2-1; 13 nucleotides agree with TRBD2. The germline V gene encodes CDR1 SGHTA and CDR2 FQGNSA. The CDR3 loop spans 15 amino acids. Trimming at V came to 5 bases and at J to 4 bases, leaving 2 bases not matched to a gene. The CDR3 DNA follows: TGTGCCAGCAGCCAGGGACTAGCGGGATACAATGAGCAGTTCTTC. This encodes CASSQGLAGYNEQFF.

The CDR3 sequence is CASSQDRATWSPLHF. In nucleotides, the CDR3 is TGCGCCAGCAGCCAAGACAGGGCTACTTGGTCACCCCTCCACTTT. The genes are TRBV4-1 and TRBJ1-6, with D tentatively TRBD1 (5 bases). CDR1 is MGHRA, CDR2 YSYEKL, per germline. V dropped 0 bases and J dropped 10 bases, with 13 bases sitting between them. The CDR3 is 15 amino acids.

The chain uses TRBV5-6 and TRBJ1-6; no clear D. This CDR3 region has 13 residues. V gave up 3 bases and J gave up 7 bases, with 8 bases separating them. Germline V CDR1 and CDR2: SGHDT, YYEEEE. Here the CDR3 DNA reads TGTGCCAGCAGCTCCTCCTTAAATTCACCCCTCCACTTT. This encodes CASSSSLNSPLHF. Complete variable domain (other parts from reference TRBV5-6 and TRBJ1-6): DAGVTQSPTHLIKTRGQQVTLRCSPKSGHDTVSWYQQALGQGPQFIFQYYEEEERQRGNFPDRFSGHQFPNYSSELNVNALLLGDSALYLCASSSSLNSPLHFGNGTRLTVT.

The chain combines TRBV6-2 or TRBV6-3 with TRBJ2-2, with 7 nucleotides matching TRBD2. V gave up 4 bases and J gave up 7 bases; unmatched junction bases: 9. Germline lookup yields CDR1 MNHEY and CDR2 SVGEGT. The CDR3 has 15 amino acids. The CDR3 bases are TGTGCCAGCAGTTCTATAACCGGGACTAACGGGGAGCTGTTTTTT. Translation gives CASSSITGTNGELFF.

The chain couples TRBV5-4 to TRBJ1-2; D is perhaps TRBD1 (5 bases). CDR3 length: 14 residues. Trimming shortened V by 4 bases and J by 0 bases, and 10 bases separated the two germline ends. Germline CDR1 and CDR2: SGHNT and YYREEE (reference sequence). The CDR3 loop is CASSPAGANYGYTF. In nucleotides, the CDR3 is TGTGCCAGCAGCCCGGCGGGGGCTAACTATGGCTACACCTTC.

This clone has just one count. The CDR3 nucleotides are TGTGCCAGCAGACCTTTTAGCGGGGTAGCGAATGAGCAGTTCTTC. This encodes CASRPFSGVANEQFF. V gene TRBV27 combines with J gene TRBJ2-1; 8 bases are shared with TRBD2. CDR3 size: 15 residues. V lost 6 bases, J lost 7 bases, and 11 bases stayed unmatched. Germline V CDR1 and CDR2: MNHEY, SMNVEV (reference sequence).

The chain uses TRBV5-1 and TRBJ2-7; a weak D match, TRBD1 (8 bases). V lost 0 bases and J 4 bases, leaving 20 bases between the germline ends. Germline CDR1 is SGHRS and CDR2 is YFSETQ. CDR3 length equals 17 residues. In DNA form, the CDR3 reads TGCGCCAGCAGCTTGGAGGGCGGGGGCAGGGGGCGATACGAGCAGTACTTC. Protein: CASSLEGGGRGRYEQYF.

This chain connects TRBV7-9 to TRBJ1-2; 8 positions match TRBD1. Germline CDR1 SEHNR, CDR2 FQNEAQ (reference sequence). The CDR3 sequence is 13 residues long. V lost 5 bases and J lost 4; bases outside the gene matches: 3. CDR3 in amino acids: CASSPGTGYGYTF. The CDR3 DNA follows: TGTGCCAGCAGCCCCGGGACAGGCTATGGCTACACCTTC.

The chain links TRBV18 to TRBJ2-1; D is possibly TRBD2 (6 bases). Germline V CDR1 and CDR2: KGHSH, LQKENI. CDR3 length equals 14 residues. Trimming took off 6 bases at V and 8 bases at J, with 17 bases between the two ends. The chain's CDR3 is CASSLRTGVDEQFF. The DNA for the CDR3 is TGTGCCAGCTCTCTCCGGACGGGGGTGGATGAGCAGTTCTTC.